This TCR beta chain came from a study of blood T cell repertoires in COVID-19. Study at large: Nucleic acid was either cDNA or gDNA, and it came from T cells, B-cell-depleted T cells, or PBMCs.

CDR3 length equals 16 residues. The V gene's germline CDR1 is SGHDT and CDR2 YYEEEE. V lost 1 base and J lost 0, with 11 bases in between. Authors' processing steps: Amplification from reference gene primers served as the basis for estimated nucleated cell counts. The repertoire was sequenced with immunoSEQ multiplex PCR; TCRdb's copy has only in-frame clones and lacks some. V and J calls and clone size follow that table, whereas D and trimming were derived from the DNA. This sample yields about 110,000 clones, of which about two thirds are seen a single time; around 1.9% belongs to the top ten. The sequenced sample was peripheral blood. This clonotype originated in a woman aged 40 to 49 with acute or convalescent COVID-19. The J gene is TRBJ1-5, the V gene TRBV5-6; D is uncertain. CDR3 in DNA: TGTGCCAGCAGCTTGTCGGGGTCTAGTAGCAATCAGCCCCAGCATTTT. It is translated as CASSLSGSSSNQPQHF.